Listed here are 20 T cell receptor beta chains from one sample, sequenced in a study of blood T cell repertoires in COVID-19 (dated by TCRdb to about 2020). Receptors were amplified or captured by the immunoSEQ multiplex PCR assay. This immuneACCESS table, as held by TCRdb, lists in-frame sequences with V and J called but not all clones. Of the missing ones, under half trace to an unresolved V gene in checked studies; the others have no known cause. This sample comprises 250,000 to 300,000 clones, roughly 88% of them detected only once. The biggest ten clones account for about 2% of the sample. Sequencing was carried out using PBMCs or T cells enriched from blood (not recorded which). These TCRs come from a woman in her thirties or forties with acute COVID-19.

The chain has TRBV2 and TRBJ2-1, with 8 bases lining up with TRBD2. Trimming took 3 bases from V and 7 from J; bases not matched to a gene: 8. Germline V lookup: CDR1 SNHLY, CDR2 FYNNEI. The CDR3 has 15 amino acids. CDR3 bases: TGTGCCAGCAGTGAGACGGGGGGGCTGGGGAATGAGCAGTTCTTC. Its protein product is CASSETGGLGNEQFF. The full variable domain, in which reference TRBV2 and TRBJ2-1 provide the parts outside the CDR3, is EPEVTQTPSHQVTQMGQEVILRCVPISNHLYFYWYRQILGQKVEFLVSFYNNEISEKSEIFDDQFSVERPDGSNFTLKIRSTKLEDSAMYFCASSETGGLGNEQFFGPGTRLTVL.

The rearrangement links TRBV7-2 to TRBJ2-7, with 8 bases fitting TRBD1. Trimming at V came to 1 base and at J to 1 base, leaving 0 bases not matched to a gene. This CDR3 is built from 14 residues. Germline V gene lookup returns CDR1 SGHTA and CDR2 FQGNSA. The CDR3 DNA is TGTGCCAGCAGCTTAGGGGACAGGTCCTACGAGCAGTACTTC. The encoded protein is CASSLGDRSYEQYF. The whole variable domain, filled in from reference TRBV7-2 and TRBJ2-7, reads GAGVSQSPSNKVTEKGKDVELRCDPISGHTALYWYRQSLGQGLEFLIYFQGNSAPDKSGLPSDRFSAERTGGSVSTLTIQRTQQEDSAVYLCASSLGDRSYEQYFGPGTRLTVT.

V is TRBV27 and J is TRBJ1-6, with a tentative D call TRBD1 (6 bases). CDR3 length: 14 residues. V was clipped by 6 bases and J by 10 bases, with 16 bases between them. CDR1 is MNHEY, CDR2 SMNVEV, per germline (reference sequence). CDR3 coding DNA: TGTGCCAGCAGAAGAGGTACAGGGAGCTCACCCCTCCACTTT. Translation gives CASRRGTGSSPLHF.

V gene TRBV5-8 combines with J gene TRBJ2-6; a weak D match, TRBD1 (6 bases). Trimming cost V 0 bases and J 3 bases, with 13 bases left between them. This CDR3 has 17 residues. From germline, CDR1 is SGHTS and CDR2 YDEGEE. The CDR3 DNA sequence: TGTGCCAGCAGCTTGGACAGGGAGTATTATGGGGCCAACGTCCTGACTTTC. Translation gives CASSLDREYYGANVLTF.

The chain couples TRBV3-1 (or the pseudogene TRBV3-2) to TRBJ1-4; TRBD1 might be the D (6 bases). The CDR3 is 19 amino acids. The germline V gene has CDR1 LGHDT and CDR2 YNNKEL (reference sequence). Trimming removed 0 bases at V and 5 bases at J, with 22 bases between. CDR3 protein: CASSQDFGGASLGNEKLFF. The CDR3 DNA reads TGTGCCAGCAGCCAAGATTTCGGGGGGGCCTCCCTGGGGAATGAAAAACTGTTTTTT.

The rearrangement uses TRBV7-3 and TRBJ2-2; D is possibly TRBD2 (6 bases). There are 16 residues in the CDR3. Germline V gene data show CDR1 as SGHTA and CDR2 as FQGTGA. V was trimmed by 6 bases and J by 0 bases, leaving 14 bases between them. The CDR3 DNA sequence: TGTGCCAGCAGGGAGACCGGGACTCCGAACACCGGGGAGCTGTTTTTT. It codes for CASRETGTPNTGELFF. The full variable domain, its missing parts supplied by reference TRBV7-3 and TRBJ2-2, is GAGVSQTPSNKVTEKGKYVELRCDPISGHTALYWYRQSLGQGPEFLIYFQGTGAADDSGLPNDRFFAVRPEGSVSTLKIQRTERGDSAVYLCASRETGTPNTGELFFGEGSRLTVL.

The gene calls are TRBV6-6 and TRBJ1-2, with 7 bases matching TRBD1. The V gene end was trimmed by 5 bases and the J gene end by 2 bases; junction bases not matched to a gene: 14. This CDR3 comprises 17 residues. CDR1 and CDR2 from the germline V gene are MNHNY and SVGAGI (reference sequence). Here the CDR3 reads CASSLIKRQGGNYGYTF. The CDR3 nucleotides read TGTGCCAGCAGTCTAATAAAACGACAGGGCGGCAACTATGGCTACACCTTC.

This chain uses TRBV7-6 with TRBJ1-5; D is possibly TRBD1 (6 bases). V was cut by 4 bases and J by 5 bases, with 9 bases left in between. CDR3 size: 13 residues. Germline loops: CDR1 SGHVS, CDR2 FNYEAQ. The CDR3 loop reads CASSSNRDQPQHF. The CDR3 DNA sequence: TGTGCCAGCAGCTCCAACAGGGATCAGCCCCAGCATTTT.

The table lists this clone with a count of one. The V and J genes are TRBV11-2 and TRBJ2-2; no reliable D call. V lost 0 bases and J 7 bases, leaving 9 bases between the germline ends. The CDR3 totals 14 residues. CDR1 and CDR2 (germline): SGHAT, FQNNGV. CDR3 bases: TGTGCCAGCAGCTTAGAGGTTGTCGGCGGGGAGCTGTTTTTT. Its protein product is CASSLEVVGGELFF.

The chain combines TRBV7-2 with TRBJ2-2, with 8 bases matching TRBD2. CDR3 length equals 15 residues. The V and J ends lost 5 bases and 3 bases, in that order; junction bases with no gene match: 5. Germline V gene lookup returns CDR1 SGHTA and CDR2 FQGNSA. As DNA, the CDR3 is TGTGCCAGCAGCCCCGGGAGGGCATACACCGGGGAGCTGTTTTTT. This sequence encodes CASSPGRAYTGELFF.

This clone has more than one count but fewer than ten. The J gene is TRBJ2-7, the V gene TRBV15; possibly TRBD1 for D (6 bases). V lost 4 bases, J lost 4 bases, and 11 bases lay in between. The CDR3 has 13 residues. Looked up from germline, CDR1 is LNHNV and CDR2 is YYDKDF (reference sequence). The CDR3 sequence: CATSTGQRYEQYF. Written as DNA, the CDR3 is TGTGCCACCAGCACCGGACAGAGGTACGAGCAGTACTTC.

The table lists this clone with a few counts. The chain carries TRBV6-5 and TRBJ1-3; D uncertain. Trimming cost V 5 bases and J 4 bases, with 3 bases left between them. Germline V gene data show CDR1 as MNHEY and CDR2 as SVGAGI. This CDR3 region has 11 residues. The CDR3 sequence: CASSQGNTIYF. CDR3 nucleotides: TGTGCCAGCAGTCAAGGAAACACCATATATTTT.

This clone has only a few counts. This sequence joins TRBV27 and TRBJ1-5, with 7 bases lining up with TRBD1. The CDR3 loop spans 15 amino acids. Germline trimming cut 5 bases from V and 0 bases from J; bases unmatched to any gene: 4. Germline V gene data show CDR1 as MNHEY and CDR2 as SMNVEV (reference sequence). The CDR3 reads CASSTGQASNQPQHF. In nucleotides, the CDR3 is TGTGCCAGCAGTACCGGACAGGCTAGCAATCAGCCCCAGCATTTT.

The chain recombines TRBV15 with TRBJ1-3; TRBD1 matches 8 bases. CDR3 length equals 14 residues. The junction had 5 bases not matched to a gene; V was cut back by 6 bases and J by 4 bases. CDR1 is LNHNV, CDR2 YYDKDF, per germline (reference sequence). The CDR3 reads CATRPQGAGNTIYF. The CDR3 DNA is TGTGCCACCAGGCCTCAGGGGGCCGGAAACACCATATATTTT.

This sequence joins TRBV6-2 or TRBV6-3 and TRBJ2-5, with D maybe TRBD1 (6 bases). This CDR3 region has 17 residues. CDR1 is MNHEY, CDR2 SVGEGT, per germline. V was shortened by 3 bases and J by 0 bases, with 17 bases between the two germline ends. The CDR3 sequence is CASSYNVRGPYQETQYF. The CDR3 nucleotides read TGTGCCAGCAGTTATAACGTCAGGGGCCCGTACCAAGAGACCCAGTACTTC.

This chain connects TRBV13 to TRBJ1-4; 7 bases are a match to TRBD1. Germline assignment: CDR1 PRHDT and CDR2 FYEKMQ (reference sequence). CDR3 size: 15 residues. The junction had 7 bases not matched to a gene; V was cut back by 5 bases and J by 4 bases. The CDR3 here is CASSRGTAYNEKLFF. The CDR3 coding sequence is TGTGCCAGCAGCCGCGGGACAGCCTATAATGAAAAACTGTTTTTT.

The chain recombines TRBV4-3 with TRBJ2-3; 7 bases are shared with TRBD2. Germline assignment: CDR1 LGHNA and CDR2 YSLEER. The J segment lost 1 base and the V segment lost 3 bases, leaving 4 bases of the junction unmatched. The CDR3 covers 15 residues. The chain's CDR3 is CASSQDREGTDTQYF. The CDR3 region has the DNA TGCGCCAGCAGCCAGGATCGGGAGGGCACAGATACGCAGTATTTT.

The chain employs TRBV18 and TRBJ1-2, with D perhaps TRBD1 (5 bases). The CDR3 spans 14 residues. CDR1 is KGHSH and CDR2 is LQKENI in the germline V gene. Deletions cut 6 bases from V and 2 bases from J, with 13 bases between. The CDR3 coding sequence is TGTGCCAGCTCTCCTGACAGACAAAACTATGGCTACACCTTC. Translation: CASSPDRQNYGYTF.

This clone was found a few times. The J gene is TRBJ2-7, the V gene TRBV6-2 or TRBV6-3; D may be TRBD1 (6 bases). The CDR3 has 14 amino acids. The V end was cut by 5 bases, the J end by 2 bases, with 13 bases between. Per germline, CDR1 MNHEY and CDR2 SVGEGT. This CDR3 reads CASSRLGAAYEQYF. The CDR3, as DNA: TGTGCCAGCAGTCGGTTGGGGGCCGCCTACGAGCAGTACTTC.

The CDR3 here is CASSLGASSSAAGDTQYF. For the CDR3, the DNA is TGTGCCAGCAGCTTGGGAGCTTCGTCTAGCGCAGCAGGAGATACGCAGTATTTT. J is TRBJ2-3 and V is TRBV5-8, with TRBD2 as a possible D gene (6 bases). Germline CDR1 and CDR2: SGHTS and YDEGEE. Trimming removed 0 bases from V and 5 bases from J, with 22 bases in between. The CDR3 is 18 residues long.